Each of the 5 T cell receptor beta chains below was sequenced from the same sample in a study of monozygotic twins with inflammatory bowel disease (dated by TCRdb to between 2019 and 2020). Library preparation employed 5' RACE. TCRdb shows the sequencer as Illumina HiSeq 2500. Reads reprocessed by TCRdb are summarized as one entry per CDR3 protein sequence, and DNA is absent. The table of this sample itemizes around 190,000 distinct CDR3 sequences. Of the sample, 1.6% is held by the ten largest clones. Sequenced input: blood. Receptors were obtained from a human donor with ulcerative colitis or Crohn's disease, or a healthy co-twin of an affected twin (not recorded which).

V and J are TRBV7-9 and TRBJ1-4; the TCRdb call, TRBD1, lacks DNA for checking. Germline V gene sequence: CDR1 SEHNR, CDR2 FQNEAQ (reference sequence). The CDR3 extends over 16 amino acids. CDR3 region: CASNDRQDPTNEKLFF.

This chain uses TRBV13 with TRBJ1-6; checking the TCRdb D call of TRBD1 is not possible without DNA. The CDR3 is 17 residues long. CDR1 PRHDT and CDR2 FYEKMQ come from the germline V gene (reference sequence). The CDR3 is CASSLNRGPSYNSPLHF. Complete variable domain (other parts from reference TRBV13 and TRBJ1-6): AAGVIQSPRHLIKEKRETATLKCYPIPRHDTVYWYQQGPGQDPQFLISFYEKMQSDKGSIPDRFSAQQFSDYHSELNMSSLELGDSALYFCASSLNRGPSYNSPLHFGNGTRLTVT.

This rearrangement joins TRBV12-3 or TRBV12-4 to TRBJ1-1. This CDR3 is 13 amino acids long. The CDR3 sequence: CASSLSRVTEAFF.

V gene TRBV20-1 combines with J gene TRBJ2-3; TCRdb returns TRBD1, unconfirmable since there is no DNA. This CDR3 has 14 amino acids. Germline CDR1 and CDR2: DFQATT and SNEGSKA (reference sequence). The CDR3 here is CSAIGDKGTDTQYF.

The chain's CDR3 is CASSWGPSEYGYTF. The rearrangement uses TRBV27 and TRBJ1-2. The V gene's germline CDR1 is MNHEY and CDR2 SMNVEV (reference sequence). The CDR3 contains 14 residues.